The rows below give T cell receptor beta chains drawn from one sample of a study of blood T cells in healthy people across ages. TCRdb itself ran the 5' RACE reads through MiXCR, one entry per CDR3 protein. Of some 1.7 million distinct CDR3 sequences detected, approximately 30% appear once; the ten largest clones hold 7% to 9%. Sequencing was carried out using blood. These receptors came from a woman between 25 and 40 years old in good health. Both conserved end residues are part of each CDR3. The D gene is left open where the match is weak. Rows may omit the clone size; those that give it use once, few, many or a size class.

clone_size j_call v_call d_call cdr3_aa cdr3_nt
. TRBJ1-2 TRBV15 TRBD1 CATSRAGTESVYGYTF TGTGCCACCAGCAGAGCGGGGACAGAATCTGTCTATGGCTACACCTTC
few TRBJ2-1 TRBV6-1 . CASSEDGGSSYNEQFF TGTGCCAGCAGTGAAGACGGGGGATCATCCTACAATGAGCAGTTCTTC
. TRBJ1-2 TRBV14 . CASSQDRTPPGGYTF TGTGCCAGCAGCCAAGATCGGACGCCCCCAGGGGGCTACACCTTC
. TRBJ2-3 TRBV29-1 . CSVVVGGTDMQYF TGCAGCGTTGTGGTGGGAGGCACAGATATGCAGTATTTT
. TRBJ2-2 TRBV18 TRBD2 CASSPPPSGGNTGELFF TGTGCCAGCTCACCACCGCCTAGCGGGGGGAACACCGGGGAGCTGTTTTTT
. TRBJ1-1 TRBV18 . CASSPRGGDTEAFF TGTGCCAGCTCACCAAGAGGGGGGGACACTGAAGCTTTCTTT
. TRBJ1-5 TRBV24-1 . CAPNGGRQPQHF TGTGCCCCCAATGGAGGGCGTCAGCCCCAGCATTTT
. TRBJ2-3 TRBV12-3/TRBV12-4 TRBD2 CASSLGGFVDTQYF TGTGCCAGCAGTTTGGGAGGGTTCGTAGATACGCAGTATTTT
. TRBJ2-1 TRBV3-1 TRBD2 CASTQRGGDNEQFF TGTGCCAGCACCCAACGGGGGGGAGACAATGAGCAGTTCTTC
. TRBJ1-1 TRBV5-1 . CAGSFGTANTEAFF TGCGCCGGCAGCTTTGGGACGGCGAACACTGAAGCTTTCTTT
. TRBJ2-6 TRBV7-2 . CAESPSSGANVLTF TGTGCCGAGAGCCCCAGCTCTGGGGCCAACGTCCTGACTTTC
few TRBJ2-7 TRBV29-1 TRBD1 CSIRDRAYEQYF TGCAGCATCCGGGACAGGGCCTACGAGCAGTACTTC
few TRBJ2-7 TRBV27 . CASSLFRGAYEQYF TGTGCCAGCAGTTTATTCAGGGGAGCCTACGAGCAGTACTTC
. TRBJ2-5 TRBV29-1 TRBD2 CSGGGELGRETQYF TGCAGTGGGGGAGGGGAATTGGGCAGAGAGACCCAGTACTTC
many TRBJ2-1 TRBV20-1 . CSARVGSNEQFF TGCAGTGCTAGAGTTGGGAGCAATGAGCAGTTCTTC
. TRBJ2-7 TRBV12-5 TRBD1 CASGLASQGFTYEQYF TGTGCTAGTGGTTTGGCTTCACAGGGGTTCACCTACGAGCAGTACTTC
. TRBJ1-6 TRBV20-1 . CSATRGLDTNSPLHF TGCAGTGCTACAAGAGGCCTGGACACGAATTCACCCCTCCACTTT
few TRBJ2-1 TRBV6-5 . CASSYSWGGGNEQFF TGTGCCAGCAGTTACTCGTGGGGGGGCGGCAATGAGCAGTTCTTC
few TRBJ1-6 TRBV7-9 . CASSLGGAGSPLHF TGTGCCAGCAGCTTAGGGGGGGCCGGTTCACCCCTCCACTTT
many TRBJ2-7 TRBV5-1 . CASSLAQSSYEQYF TGTGCCAGCAGTTTAGCGCAGAGCTCCTACGAGCAGTACTTC
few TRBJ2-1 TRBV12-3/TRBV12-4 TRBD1 CASSLGDRAGEQFF TGTGCCAGCAGTTTAGGGGACAGGGCCGGTGAGCAGTTCTTC
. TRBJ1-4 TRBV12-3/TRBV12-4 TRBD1 CASSWTGYAELFF TGTGCCAGCAGTTGGACAGGGTACGCGGAACTGTTTTTT
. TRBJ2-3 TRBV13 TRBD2 CASSERTSVPDTQYF TGTGCCAGCAGCGAGCGGACTAGCGTACCAGATACGCAGTATTTT
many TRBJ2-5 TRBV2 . CASSERGETQYF TGTGCCAGCAGTGAAAGGGGGGAGACCCAGTACTTC